The source of this TCR beta chain is a study of blood T cell repertoires in COVID-19. About the research overall: From the United States, Italy and Spain came samples of acute and convalescent COVID-19. From T cells, B-cell-depleted T cells, or PBMCs came the material, which was cDNA or gDNA.

As originally analysed: Researchers report that nucleated cell counts were estimated from reference gene primer amplification. The method was immunoSEQ multiplex PCR; TCRdb's version includes in-frame clones alone and lacks a portion of them. V, J and clone size are taken as reported in that table, and D and trimming were inferred from the DNA itself. This table has more than 300,000 clones, around 91% appearing once. The sequenced material came from peripheral blood. The receptor was isolated from a woman younger than 35 who had recovered from COVID-19.

The CDR3 DNA is TGCGCCAGCAGCCCCCGGGACAGGGAAACAGATACGCAGTATTTT. Encoded protein: CASSPRDRETDTQYF. The chain combines TRBV4-3 with TRBJ2-3, with 9 bases matching TRBD1. CDR1 and CDR2 (germline): LGHNA, YSLEER. CDR3 length: 15 residues. Unmatched junction bases numbered 5, after V lost 4 bases and J lost 3 bases.